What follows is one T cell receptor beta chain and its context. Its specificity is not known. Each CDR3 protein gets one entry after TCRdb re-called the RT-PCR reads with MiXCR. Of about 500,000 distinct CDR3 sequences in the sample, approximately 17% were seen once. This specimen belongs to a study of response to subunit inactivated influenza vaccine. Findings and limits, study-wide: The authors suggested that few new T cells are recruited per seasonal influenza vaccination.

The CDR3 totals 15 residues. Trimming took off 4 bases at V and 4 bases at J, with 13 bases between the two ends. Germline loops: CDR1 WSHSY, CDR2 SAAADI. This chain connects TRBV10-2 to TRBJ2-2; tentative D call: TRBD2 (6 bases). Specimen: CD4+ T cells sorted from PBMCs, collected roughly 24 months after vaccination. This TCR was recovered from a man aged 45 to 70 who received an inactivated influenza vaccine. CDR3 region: CASSGRLEGTGELFF. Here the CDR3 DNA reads TGCGCCAGCAGTGGACGACTAGAGGGCACCGGGGAGCTGTTTTTT.